Listed below are T cell receptor beta chains from one sample, sequenced in a study of CD8 T cells in ankylosing spondylitis. TCRdb re-called the 5' RACE reads with MiXCR, one entry per CDR3 protein. This sample has 290,000 or so distinct CDR3 sequences, with around 20% found just once. The sample consisted of blood, either unsorted or a sorted T cell fraction (not recorded which). These receptors all stem from a female donor with ankylosing spondylitis or in good health (not recorded which). Both conserved end residues are part of each CDR3. D genes are given only for firm matches. A clone size is listed for some rows: how often the clone was seen (once, few, many), or a class if it is expanded.

size	V	D	J	DNA	CDR3
-	TRBV6-1	-	TRBJ2-1	TGTGCCAGCAGTGAAGTAAATGAGCAGTTCTTC	CASSEVNEQFF
-	TRBV7-9	-	TRBJ1-5	TGTGCCAGCAGCTTAGATGCTCAACAGCCCCAGCATTTT	CASSLDAQQPQHF
-	TRBV12-3/TRBV12-4	TRBD2	TRBJ2-7	TGTGCCAGCAAAGGGGGACTAGCCCACGCGGAGCAGTACTTC	CASKGGLAHAEQYF
few	TRBV5-4	-	TRBJ1-1	TGTGCCAGCAGCTTTGGGCAGACAGGTGGCACTGAAGCTTTCTTT	CASSFGQTGGTEAFF
-	TRBV10-3	TRBD2	TRBJ2-1	TGTGCCATCAGTGAGCGGGAGGGCTATGAGCAGTTCTTC	CAISEREGYEQFF
-	TRBV27	-	TRBJ1-2	TGTGCCAGCAGTTTCCGGGCCCTGGGGGGCTACACCTTC	CASSFRALGGYTF
-	TRBV20-1	TRBD1	TRBJ2-5	TGCAGTGTCCAGGGGGCGAGTGAAGAGACCCAGTACTTC	CSVQGASEETQYF
few	TRBV3-1	-	TRBJ2-6	TGTGCCAGCAGCCAAGTCTCTGGGGCCAACGTCCTGACTTTC	CASSQVSGANVLTF
many	TRBV20-1	-	TRBJ2-1	TGCAGTGCTAAGACAGGGGAGGGCTACAATGAGCAGTTCTTC	CSAKTGEGYNEQFF
-	TRBV7-9	-	TRBJ2-2	TGTGCCAGCAGCCGGGCGGCCTTGAACACCGGGGAGCTGTTTTTT	CASSRAALNTGELFF
-	TRBV5-6	-	TRBJ2-1	TGTGCCAGCAGCTCCAGGCTCGTATACAATGAGCAGTTCTTC	CASSSRLVYNEQFF
few	TRBV20-1	TRBD2	TRBJ2-3	TGCAGTGCTAAGACTAGCGGGTTGACAGATACGCAGTATTTT	CSAKTSGLTDTQYF
many	TRBV6-5	TRBD1	TRBJ1-3	TGTGCCAGCAGTGACACGACAGGGTTGGTTGGAGACACCATATATTTT	CASSDTTGLVGDTIYF
-	TRBV7-2	-	TRBJ2-7	TGTGCCAGCAGAACCGACAGGGAGCAGTACTTC	CASRTDREQYF
many	TRBV20-1	-	TRBJ2-1	TGCAGTGCCAACCTTTGGGGCTACAATGAGCAGTTCTTC	CSANLWGYNEQFF
few	TRBV6-1	-	TRBJ1-2	TGTGCCAGGATACAGGGAGGAGCTAACTATGGCTACACCTTC	CARIQGGANYGYTF
-	TRBV27	-	TRBJ2-7	TGTGCCAGCAGTTTAACTCCCTGGCAGGGAGGTACCTACGAGCAGTACTTC	CASSLTPWQGGTYEQYF
-	TRBV6-5	-	TRBJ2-7	TGTGCCAGCAGTTACAGGGAAGGTTTCTACGAGCAGTACTTC	CASSYREGFYEQYF
-	TRBV28	-	TRBJ1-4	TGTGCCAGCATGGGGTCGCTTTGGGAAAAACTGTTTTTT	CASMGSLWEKLFF
few	TRBV6-4	-	TRBJ2-7	TGTGCCAGCAGCCTTTCCCATGGTGGGACCCCCTATGAGCAGTACTTC	CASSLSHGGTPYEQYF
few	TRBV10-1	-	TRBJ2-7	TGCGCCAGCAGTGAGTCCGGGGGCAGGTCCGAGCAGTACTTC	CASSESGGRSEQYF
few	TRBV6-5	-	TRBJ2-3	TGTGCCACCAGGACTAGCACAGATACGCAGTATTTT	CATRTSTDTQYF
-	TRBV6-1	-	TRBJ2-1	TGTGCCAGCAGTCCCCCCAGGGACAATGAGCAGTTCTTC	CASSPPRDNEQFF
-	TRBV3-1	-	TRBJ2-4	TGTGCCAGCAGCCAAGATGGGGACTCCGGGGGCGTTCAGTACTTC	CASSQDGDSGGVQYF
-	TRBV5-6	TRBD2	TRBJ2-1	TGTGCCAGCAGCTTTGTGCGGGAGGGGTACAATGAGCAGTTCTTC	CASSFVREGYNEQFF
few	TRBV6-1	TRBD2	TRBJ2-5	TGTGCCAGCAGAGCCGGGGCCGGGGGGGAGACCCAGTACTTC	CASRAGAGGETQYF
few	TRBV6-6	-	TRBJ2-7	TGTGCCAGCAGTCTACCAGGGGGGGGCGAGCAGTACTTC	CASSLPGGGEQYF
many	TRBV5-1	-	TRBJ2-3	TGCGCCAGCAGCTTGTTGGAAGATACGCAGTATTTT	CASSLLEDTQYF
many	TRBV7-2	-	TRBJ2-1	TGTGCCAGCAGCTATGGGGGTGGCGCCGTTACCAATGAGCAGTTCTTC	CASSYGGGAVTNEQFF
-	TRBV7-9	-	TRBJ2-1	TGTGCCAGCAGCTTAGCGCTCTTAGGCTACAATGAGCAGTTCTTC	CASSLALLGYNEQFF
-	TRBV20-1	-	TRBJ2-5	TGCAGTGCTAGTTCGGTTGCGGAGACCCAGTACTTC	CSASSVAETQYF
-	TRBV20-1	-	TRBJ1-5	TGCAGTGCTAGAAGGGGGGAGTTCTATAGCAATCAGCCCCAGCATTTT	CSARRGEFYSNQPQHF
-	TRBV10-3	-	TRBJ2-3	TGTGCCATCAGTGAGTCGGGCACCCTAGCAGAGAGGGGAGATACGCAGTATTTT	CAISESGTLAERGDTQYF
-	TRBV28	TRBD1	TRBJ2-5	TGTGCCAGCAGTTCATCGGGCGACAGGGATGAAGAGACCCAGTACTTC	CASSSSGDRDEETQYF
-	TRBV29-1	TRBD1	TRBJ2-3	TGCAGCGTTGCGGGACAGGGGAGGGATACGCAGTATTTT	CSVAGQGRDTQYF
-	TRBV12-3/TRBV12-4	TRBD1	TRBJ1-5	TGTGCCAGCAGTTTAACGACAGGGCTCATTAAAAACAATCAGCCCCAGCATTTT	CASSLTTGLIKNNQPQHF
-	TRBV25-1	-	TRBJ1-2	TGTGCCAGCAGTGAACCGGGCAGGACGGGCTATGGCTACACCTTC	CASSEPGRTGYGYTF
-	TRBV20-1	TRBD2	TRBJ2-7	TGCAGTGCTAGAGAGGGGGGACTAGCGGGGGCCTACGAGCAGTACTTC	CSAREGGLAGAYEQYF
once	TRBV6-2/TRBV6-3	TRBD1	TRBJ1-6	TGTGCCAGCAGAACGGGACAGGGCTATTATGGAACTTATAATTCACCCCTCCACTTT	CASRTGQGYYGTYNSPLHF
few	TRBV20-1	-	TRBJ2-1	TGCAGTGTCTCTCGCCGGGACATATACAATGAGCAGTTCTTC	CSVSRRDIYNEQFF
medium-sized	TRBV10-3	-	TRBJ1-2	TGTGCCATCACCCCGGACGTTTTCTATGGCTACACCTTC	CAITPDVFYGYTF
-	TRBV7-2	-	TRBJ2-3	TGTGCCAGCAGCCCGATTTCGGGCAGGGATACGCAGTATTTT	CASSPISGRDTQYF
-	TRBV4-1	-	TRBJ2-1	TGCGCCAGCAGCCATCCCACCCGATCGGATGAGCAGTTCTTC	CASSHPTRSDEQFF
-	TRBV7-2	TRBD2	TRBJ2-7	TGTGCCAGCAGCCCCCTAGGTCTAGCGGATATCGAGCAGTACTTC	CASSPLGLADIEQYF
-	TRBV11-3	-	TRBJ2-1	TGTGCCAGCAGCTTAACACGGGTCGACAATGAGCAGTTCTTC	CASSLTRVDNEQFF
-	TRBV7-2	-	TRBJ2-1	TGTGCCAGCAGCCTTCTGAGAGCTGCCAATGAGCAGTTCTTC	CASSLLRAANEQFF
-	TRBV19	-	TRBJ2-7	TGTGCCAGTAGTACACAGGCCAGTGAAGTCCCCGGGCGGGGAGAGCAGTACTTC	CASSTQASEVPGRGEQYF
-	TRBV5-1	TRBD2	TRBJ2-7	TGCGCCAGCAGCTCGGGACTAGCGGGAGGGAGTATAGTCCCCTACGAGCAGTACTTC	CASSSGLAGGSIVPYEQYF
few	TRBV20-1	-	TRBJ2-5	TGCAGTGCTAGCAGCGACACCCAAGAGACCCAGTACTTC	CSASSDTQETQYF
-	TRBV12-3/TRBV12-4	-	TRBJ2-4	TGTGCCAGCAGTCCATCATACCTCAGGGCCAAGGAGGACATTCAGTACTTC	CASSPSYLRAKEDIQYF
once	TRBV20-1	TRBD1	TRBJ2-3	TGCTGTGCTAGGGGGACAGGGCTCCCTGGGGGCACAGATACGCAGTATTTT	CCARGTGLPGGTDTQYF
-	TRBV20-1	-	TRBJ2-4	TGCAGTGCCCCACTAGTAGCCAAAAACATTCAGTACTTC	CSAPLVAKNIQYF
-	TRBV4-3	-	TRBJ2-3	TGCGCCAGCAGCCCGTCCGGAGCCTCCACAGATACGCAGTATTTT	CASSPSGASTDTQYF
-	TRBV7-2	TRBD2	TRBJ2-3	TGTGCCAGCAGCGGCGGACTAGCGGGACAGGCAGATACGCAGTATTTT	CASSGGLAGQADTQYF
-	TRBV10-3	-	TRBJ2-7	TGTGCCATCAGAGGGTTAGGGGGGGAGCAGTACTTC	CAIRGLGGEQYF
-	TRBV15	-	TRBJ2-7	TGTGCCACCAGCAGAGATACACCCTTCCAGGGTGGTTACGAGCAGTACTTC	CATSRDTPFQGGYEQYF
-	TRBV5-5	TRBD1	TRBJ1-2	TGTGCCAGCAGCCGGACGGACAGGGGTGGCTACACCTTC	CASSRTDRGGYTF
-	TRBV6-2/TRBV6-3	-	TRBJ2-7	TGTGCCAGCAGTTCCCTCATTTACGAGCAGTACTTC	CASSSLIYEQYF
-	TRBV27	TRBD2	TRBJ2-1	TGTGCCACTTACTACAGGACTAGCGGGAGTCCTAGCGACTACAATGAGCAGTTCTTC	CATYYRTSGSPSDYNEQFF